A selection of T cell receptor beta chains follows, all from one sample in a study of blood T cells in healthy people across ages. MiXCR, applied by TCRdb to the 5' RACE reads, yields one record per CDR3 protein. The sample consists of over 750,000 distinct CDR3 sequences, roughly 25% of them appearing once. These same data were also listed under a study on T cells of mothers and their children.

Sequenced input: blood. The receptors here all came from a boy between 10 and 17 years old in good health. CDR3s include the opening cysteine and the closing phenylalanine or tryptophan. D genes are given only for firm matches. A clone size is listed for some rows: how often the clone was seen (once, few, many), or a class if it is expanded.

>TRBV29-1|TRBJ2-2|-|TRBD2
TGCAGCGCCTTGACTAGCGGGGGACCGAACACCGGGGAGCTGTTTTTT
CSALTSGGPNTGELFF
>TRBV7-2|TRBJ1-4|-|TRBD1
TGTGCCAGCAGGATGTACAGGGGAACGGCTAATGAAAAACTGTTTTTT
CASRMYRGTANEKLFF
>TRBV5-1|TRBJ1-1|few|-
TGCGCCAGCTACCGGGGCCAGGGGAACACTGAAGCTTTCTTT
CASYRGQGNTEAFF
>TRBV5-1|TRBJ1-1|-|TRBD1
TGCCCCAGCAGCAGAGAACAGGGGGGAATCGCTGAAGCTTTCTTT
CPSSREQGGIAEAFF
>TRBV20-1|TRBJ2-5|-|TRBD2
TGCAGTGCGGTAGCGGGGGGGCAGAAACAAGAGACCCAGTACTTC
CSAVAGGQKQETQYF
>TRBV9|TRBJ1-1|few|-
TGTGCCAGCAGCGCGCCGGGGAAGGCGAACACTGAAGCTTTCTTT
CASSAPGKANTEAFF
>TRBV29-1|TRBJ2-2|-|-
TGCAGCTACTTAAGTTTCGGGGAGCTGTTTTTT
CSYLSFGELFF
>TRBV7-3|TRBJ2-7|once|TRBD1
TGTGCCAGCAGCCCGAGGACAGGGGGAATCTACGAGCAGTACTTC
CASSPRTGGIYEQYF
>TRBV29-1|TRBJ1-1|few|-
TGCAGCGTTGGCTTGGGGCCTAACACTGAAGCTTTCTTT
CSVGLGPNTEAFF
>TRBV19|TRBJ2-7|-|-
TGTGCCAGTAGTATGGGTCTAGGAAGCGAGCAGTACTTC
CASSMGLGSEQYF
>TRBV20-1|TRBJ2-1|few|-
TGCAGTGCTAGGTATGGGATGAGCTCCTACAATGAGCAGTTCTTC
CSARYGMSSYNEQFF
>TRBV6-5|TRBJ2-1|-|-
TGTGCCAGCAGTTACAATGAGGGACCACCGACTAGCTCCTACAATGAGCAGTTCTTC
CASSYNEGPPTSSYNEQFF
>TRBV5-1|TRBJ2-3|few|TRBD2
TGCGCCAGCAGCGCAGCGGGGGTGTCCACAGATACGCAGTATTTT
CASSAAGVSTDTQYF
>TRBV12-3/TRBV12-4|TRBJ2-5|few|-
TGTGCCAGCAGCCCTGAGCCAAAGACCCAGTACTTC
CASSPEPKTQYF
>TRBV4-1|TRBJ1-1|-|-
TGCGCCAGCAGCGGGTACTCAGGGAGGAACACTGAAGCTTTCTTT
CASSGYSGRNTEAFF
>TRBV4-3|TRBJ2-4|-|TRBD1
TGCGCCAGCAGCCAAGATCGGGGGACAGGTTTAAAAAACATTCAGTACTTC
CASSQDRGTGLKNIQYF
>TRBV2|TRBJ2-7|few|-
TGTGCCAGCAGTGCCCGTCGTAGCGTCCGTGGCGAGCAGTACTTC
CASSARRSVRGEQYF
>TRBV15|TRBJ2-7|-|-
TGTGCCACCAGCAGATCAGCAGTCGGATTCCCCTACGAGCAGTACTTC
CATSRSAVGFPYEQYF
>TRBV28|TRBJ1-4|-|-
TGTGCCCTAAGGGGGGGCAATGAAAAACTGTTTTTT
CALRGGNEKLFF
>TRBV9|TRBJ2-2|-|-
TGTGCCAGCAGCGGGTCGATCCGAAGGAAGAACACCGGGGAGCTGTTTTTT
CASSGSIRRKNTGELFF
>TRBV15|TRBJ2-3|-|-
TGTGCCACCAGCGTAATTTATACGACAGATACGCAGTATTTT
CATSVIYTTDTQYF
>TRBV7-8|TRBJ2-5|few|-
TGTGCCAGCAGCTTAGCGTGGACAGAACAAGAGACCCAGTACTTC
CASSLAWTEQETQYF
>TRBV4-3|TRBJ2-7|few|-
TGCGCCAGCAGCCAAGATCCCACTCCCAGGAACGAGCAGTACTTC
CASSQDPTPRNEQYF
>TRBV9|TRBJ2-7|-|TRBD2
TGTGCCAGCAGCGTAGGGCTAGCGGAGTACGAGCAGTACTTC
CASSVGLAEYEQYF
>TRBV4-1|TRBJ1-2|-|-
TGCGCCAGCAGCAACCCAGCGGGCACGGGCTGTGGCTACACCTTC
CASSNPAGTGCGYTF
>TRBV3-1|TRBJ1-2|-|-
TGTGCCAGCAGCCAACTCCCTCCTACGGGACGGACCTATGGCTACACCTTC
CASSQLPPTGRTYGYTF
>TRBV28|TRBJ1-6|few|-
TGTGCCAGCAGCCCCAAGGGGAATTCACCCCTCCACTTT
CASSPKGNSPLHF
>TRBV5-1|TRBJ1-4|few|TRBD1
TGCGCCAGCAGCCCAGGACAGGGACTTAATGAAAAACTGTTTTTT
CASSPGQGLNEKLFF
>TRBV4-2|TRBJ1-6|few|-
TGTGCCAGCAGCCAAGCAGCCAGGGACAATTCACCCCTCCACTTT
CASSQAARDNSPLHF
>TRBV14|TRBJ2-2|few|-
TGTGCCAGCAGCCCACTGGCCTCCACAGGAGCTGGGGAGCTGTTTTTT
CASSPLASTGAGELFF
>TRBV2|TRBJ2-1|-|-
TGTGCCAGCAGGGTGACTAAAGGGTACTTCACCAATGAGCAGTTCTTC
CASRVTKGYFTNEQFF
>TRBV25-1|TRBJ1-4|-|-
TGTGCCAGCAGAGGGACAACTAATGAAAAACTGTTTTTT
CASRGTTNEKLFF
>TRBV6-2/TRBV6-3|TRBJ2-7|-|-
TGTGCCAGCATGCAGGACTACGACTCCTACGAGCAGTACTTC
CASMQDYDSYEQYF
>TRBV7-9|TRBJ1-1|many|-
TGTGCCAGCAGCTTAGGAGGCAGAAACACTGAAGCTTTCTTT
CASSLGGRNTEAFF
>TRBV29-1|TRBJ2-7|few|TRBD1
TGCAGCGCAGTCGGGGAAGGGGGCCCCTACGAGCAGTACTTC
CSAVGEGGPYEQYF
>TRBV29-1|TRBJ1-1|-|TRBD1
TGCAGCGTTGTACAGGGGGGACCTGAAGCTTTCTTT
CSVVQGGPEAFF
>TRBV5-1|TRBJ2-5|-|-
TGCGCCAGCAGCTTTTCGGGGGACCCGTACCAAGAGACCCAGTACTTC
CASSFSGDPYQETQYF
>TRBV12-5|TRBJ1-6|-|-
TGTGCTAGTGGCCACGACGGACCGCCTAATTCACCCCTCCACTTT
CASGHDGPPNSPLHF
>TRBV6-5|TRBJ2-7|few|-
TGTGCCAGCAGTTACGGCCCATCCTTCAGCGACGGCTCCTACGAGCAGTACTTC
CASSYGPSFSDGSYEQYF
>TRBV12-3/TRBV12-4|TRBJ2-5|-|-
TGCGCCAGCAGTTTAGAGAGCTTCTACAATGAGCAGCTCTTC
CASSLESFYNEQLF
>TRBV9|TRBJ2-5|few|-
TGTGCCAGCAGCGTAGCGGGGGGCAGGTTTGAGACCCAGTACTTC
CASSVAGGRFETQYF
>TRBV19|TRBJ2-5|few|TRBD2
TGTGCCAGTAGTTTGCAGACTAGCGGGTACCAAGAGACCCAGTACTTC
CASSLQTSGYQETQYF